The present T cell receptor (beta chain) was sequenced within a study of blood T cell repertoires in COVID-19. The wider study: Sites across the United States, Italy and Spain contributed samples from acute and convalescent COVID-19. T cells, B-cell-depleted T cells, or PBMCs supplied cDNA or gDNA.

The CDR3 runs 14 residues. Trimming removed 5 bases at V and 11 bases at J, with 21 bases between. Germline CDR1 is SEHNR and CDR2 is FQNEAQ (reference sequence). Categorization into cohorts depended on clinical history that participants reported. Original processing notes: Nucleated cell counts were estimated from reference gene primer amplification. Sequenced by immunoSEQ multiplex PCR; TCRdb stores in-frame clones only, minus some. V and J calls and clone size are given by that table; D and trimming were obtained from the DNA. The table records 310,000 or so clones, 85% to 90% of them present only once.

The chain has TRBV7-9 and TRBJ1-2; D is possibly TRBD1 (6 bases). The sample was PBMCs or T cells enriched from blood (not recorded which). The TCR was taken from a woman aged 18-30 years who had recovered from COVID-19. The CDR3 reads CASSPGQGQDEYTF. The CDR3 DNA sequence: TGTGCCAGCAGCCCCGGCCAGGGACAAGACGAATACACCTTC.